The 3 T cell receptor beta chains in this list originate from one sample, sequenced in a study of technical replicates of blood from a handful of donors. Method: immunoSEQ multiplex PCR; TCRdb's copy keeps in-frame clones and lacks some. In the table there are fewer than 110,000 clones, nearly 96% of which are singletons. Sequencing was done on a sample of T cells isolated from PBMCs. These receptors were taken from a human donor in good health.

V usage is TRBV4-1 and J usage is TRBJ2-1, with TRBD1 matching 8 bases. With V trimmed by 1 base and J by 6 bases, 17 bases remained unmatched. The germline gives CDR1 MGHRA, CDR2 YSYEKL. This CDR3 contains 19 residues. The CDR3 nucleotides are TGCGCCAGCAGCCAAGGCCGGATCTTACAGGGGGTCAGGATCAATGAGCAGTTCTTC. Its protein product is CASSQGRILQGVRINEQFF.

CDR3 nucleotide sequence: TGTGCCTGGAGTGCCAGGTGGGAACTGTTTTTT. Protein: CAWSARWELFF. J is TRBJ1-4 and V is TRBV30; D gene ambiguous. CDR1 is GTSNPN and CDR2 is SVGIG in the germline V gene (reference sequence). Between the trimmed V and J ends, which lost 1 base and 12 bases, there was a span of 9 bases. The CDR3 is made up of 11 amino acids.

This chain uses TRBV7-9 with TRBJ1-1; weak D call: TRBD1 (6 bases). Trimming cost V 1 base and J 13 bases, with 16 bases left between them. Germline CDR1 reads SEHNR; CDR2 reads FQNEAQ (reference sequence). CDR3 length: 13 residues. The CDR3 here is CASSLGGGGGDFF. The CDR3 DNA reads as TGTGCCAGCAGCTTAGGCGGAGGGGGAGGGGATTTCTTT.